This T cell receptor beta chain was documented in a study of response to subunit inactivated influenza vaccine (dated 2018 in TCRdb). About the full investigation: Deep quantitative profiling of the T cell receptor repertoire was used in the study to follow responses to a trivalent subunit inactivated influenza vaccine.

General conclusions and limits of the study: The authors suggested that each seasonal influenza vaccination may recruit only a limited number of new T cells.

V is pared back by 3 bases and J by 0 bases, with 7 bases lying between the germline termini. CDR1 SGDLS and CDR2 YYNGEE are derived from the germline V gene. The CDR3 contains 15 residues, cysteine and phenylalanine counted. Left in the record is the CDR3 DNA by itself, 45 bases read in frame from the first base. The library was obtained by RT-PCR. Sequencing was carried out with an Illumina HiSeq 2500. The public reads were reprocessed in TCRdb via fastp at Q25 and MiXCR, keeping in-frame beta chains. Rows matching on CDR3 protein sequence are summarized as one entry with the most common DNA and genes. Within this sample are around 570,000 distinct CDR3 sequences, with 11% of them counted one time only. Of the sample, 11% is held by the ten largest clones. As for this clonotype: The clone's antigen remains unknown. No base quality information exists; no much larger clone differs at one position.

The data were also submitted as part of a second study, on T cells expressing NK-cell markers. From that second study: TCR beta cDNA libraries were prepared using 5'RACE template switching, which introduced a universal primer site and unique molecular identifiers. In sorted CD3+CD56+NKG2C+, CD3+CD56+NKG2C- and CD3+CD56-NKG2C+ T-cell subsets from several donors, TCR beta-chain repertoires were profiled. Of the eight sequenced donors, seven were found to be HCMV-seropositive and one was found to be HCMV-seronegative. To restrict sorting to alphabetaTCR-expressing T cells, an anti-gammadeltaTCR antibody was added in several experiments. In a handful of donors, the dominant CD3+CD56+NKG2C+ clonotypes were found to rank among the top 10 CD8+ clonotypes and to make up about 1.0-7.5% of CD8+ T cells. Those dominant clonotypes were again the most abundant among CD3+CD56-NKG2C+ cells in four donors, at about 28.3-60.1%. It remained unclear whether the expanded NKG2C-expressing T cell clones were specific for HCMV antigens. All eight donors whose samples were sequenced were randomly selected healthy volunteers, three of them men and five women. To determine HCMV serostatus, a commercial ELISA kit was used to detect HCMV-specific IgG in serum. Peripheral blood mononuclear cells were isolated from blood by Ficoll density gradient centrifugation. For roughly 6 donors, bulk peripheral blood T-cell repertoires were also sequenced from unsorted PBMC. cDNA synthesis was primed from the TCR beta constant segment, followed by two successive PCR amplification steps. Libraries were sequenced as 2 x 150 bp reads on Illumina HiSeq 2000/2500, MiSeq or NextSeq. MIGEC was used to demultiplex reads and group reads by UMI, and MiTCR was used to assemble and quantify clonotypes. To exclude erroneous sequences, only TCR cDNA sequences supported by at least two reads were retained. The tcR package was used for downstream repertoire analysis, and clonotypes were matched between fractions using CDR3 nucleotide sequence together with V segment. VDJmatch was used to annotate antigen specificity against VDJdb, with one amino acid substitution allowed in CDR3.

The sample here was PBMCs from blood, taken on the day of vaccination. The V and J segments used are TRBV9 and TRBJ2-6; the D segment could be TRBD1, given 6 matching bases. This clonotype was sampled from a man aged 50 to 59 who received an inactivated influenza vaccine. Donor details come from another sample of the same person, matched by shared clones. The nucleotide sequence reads TGTGCCAGCAGCGCAGGGGTCTCTGGGGCCAACGTCCTGACTTTC. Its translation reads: CASSAGVSGANVLTF.